A single sample gave rise to the 30 T cell receptor beta chains below, sequenced in a study of identical twins. TCRdb re-called the 5' RACE reads through MiXCR, storing one row per CDR3 protein. The sample gives 1,800,000 or so distinct CDR3 sequences, around a third of which show up once; about 0.25% is in the top ten. The sequenced sample was cord blood. The receptors come from a newborn girl in good health.

This clonotype was seen at least ten times. The V and J genes are TRBV29-1 and TRBJ1-2; no firm D call. The CDR3 is 12 amino acids. CDR1 is SQVTM and CDR2 is ANQGSEA in the germline V gene. Trimming took off 0 bases at V and 4 bases at J, with 6 bases between the two ends. CDR3 DNA sequence: TGCAGCGTTGAAGACACCTCCTATGGCTACACCTTC. Amino acids: CSVEDTSYGYTF.

This chain links TRBV5-1 with TRBJ2-7, with 7 bases fitting TRBD2. V dropped 0 bases and J dropped 2; count of bases not matched to a gene: 5. The CDR3 is made up of 15 amino acids. CDR1 SGHRS and CDR2 YFSETQ come from the germline V gene. The CDR3 coding sequence is TGCGCCAGCAGCTTGGATAGCGGGCCTCCCTACGAGCAGTACTTC. It encodes CASSLDSGPPYEQYF.

The chain carries TRBV4-2 and TRBJ2-7; 10 nucleotides agree with TRBD2. The CDR3 covers 19 residues. The germline V gene has CDR1 LGHNA and CDR2 YNFKEQ. Trimming at V came to 0 bases and at J to 1 base, leaving 12 bases not matched to a gene. CDR3 sequence (DNA): TGTGCCAGCAGCCAAGAGGGGTTCGGGGGACTAGCGATATCCTACGAGCAGTACTTC. Protein: CASSQEGFGGLAISYEQYF.

There are many counts of this clonotype. The CDR3 sequence is CASSLEASGPTDTQYF. CDR3 sequence (DNA): TGTGCCAGCAGCTTAGAGGCTAGCGGACCCACAGATACGCAGTATTTT. The rearrangement links TRBV7-2 to TRBJ2-3; 7 bases align to TRBD2. V gave up 1 base and J gave up 2 bases; unmatched junction bases: 6. Per the germline V gene, CDR1 is SGHTA and CDR2 is FQGNSA. This CDR3 has 16 residues.

This clonotype was observed at least ten times. DNA for the CDR3: TGCGCCAGCAGCTTGGTAGGGAACTACGAGCAGTACTTC. This encodes CASSLVGNYEQYF. The J gene is TRBJ2-7, the V gene TRBV5-1; D unclear. CDR1 is SGHRS and CDR2 is YFSETQ in the germline V gene. This CDR3 region has 13 residues. V was trimmed by 0 bases and J by 3 bases, leaving 7 bases between them.

The chain joins TRBV20-1 to TRBJ2-5, with 9 bases fitting TRBD2. V trimming: 5 bases; J trimming: 1 base; junction bases outside the gene matches: 5. Germline loops: CDR1 DFQATT, CDR2 SNEGSKA (reference sequence). The CDR3 totals 14 residues. In nucleotides, the CDR3 is TGCAGTGCTCAGCGGGAGGCTTTCCAAGAGACCCAGTACTTC. This translates into CSAQREAFQETQYF.

The rearrangement links TRBV2 to TRBJ1-4; D may be TRBD1 (6 bases). The CDR3 is made up of 14 amino acids. Trimming removed 3 bases at V and 8 bases at J, with 13 bases between. Germline CDR1 SNHLY, CDR2 FYNNEI. DNA of the CDR3: TGTGCCAGCAGTGAGAGGGGGATGAAGGAAAAACTGTTTTTT. The encoded protein is CASSERGMKEKLFF. The variable domain in full, with the rest retrieved from reference TRBV2 and TRBJ1-4, is EPEVTQTPSHQVTQMGQEVILRCVPISNHLYFYWYRQILGQKVEFLVSFYNNEISEKSEIFDDQFSVERPDGSNFTLKIRSTKLEDSAMYFCASSERGMKEKLFFGSGTQLSVL.

The chain is built from TRBV14 and TRBJ1-1, with D possibly matching TRBD1 (5 bases). CDR3 size: 12 residues. V lost 6 bases, J lost 6 bases, and 11 bases lay in between. Germline CDR1 SGHDN, CDR2 FVKESK. In nucleotides, the CDR3 is TGTGCCAGCAGGAGAACAGGCTCTGAAGCTTTCTTT. The encoded protein is CASRRTGSEAFF.

The rearrangement links TRBV20-1 to TRBJ2-3; D may be TRBD2 (5 bases). Deletions cut 5 bases from V and 8 bases from J, with 23 bases between. The CDR3 is 15 amino acids. Germline values: CDR1 DFQATT, CDR2 SNEGSKA (reference sequence). This CDR3 is CSASQEDRPWSTQYF. The CDR3 DNA reads TGCAGTGCTTCTCAGGAGGACCGACCTTGGAGTACGCAGTATTTT.

J is TRBJ2-2 and V is TRBV6-6; tentatively, D is TRBD2 (7 bases). Germline loops: CDR1 MNHNY, CDR2 SVGAGI (reference sequence). The CDR3 has 13 amino acids. Deletions cut 0 bases from V and 12 bases from J, with 11 bases between. The CDR3 coding sequence is TGTGCCAGCAGTTACTCGAAGGGGGGGAAGCTGTTTTTT. Encoded protein: CASSYSKGGKLFF.

The genes are TRBV6-6 and TRBJ1-2, with 9 bases aligning to TRBD1. V gave up 1 base and J gave up 4 bases; unmatched junction bases: 4. The germline V gene encodes CDR1 MNHNY and CDR2 SVGAGI (reference sequence). CDR3 size: 15 residues. Here the CDR3 reads CASSYLVDRGYGYTF. The DNA for the CDR3 is TGTGCCAGCAGTTACTTGGTGGACAGGGGCTATGGCTACACCTTC.

This clonotype was seen a few times. This chain connects TRBV20-1 to TRBJ1-4; D is possibly TRBD1 (5 bases). Germline V gives CDR1 DFQATT, CDR2 SNEGSKA (reference sequence). V was clipped by 1 base and J by 5 bases, with 17 bases between them. The CDR3 spans 16 residues. CDR3 DNA: TGCAGTGCTAGAGGCTTTGAGGGACGCCAGAATGAAAAACTGTTTTTT. This codes for CSARGFEGRQNEKLFF.

There are a few counts of this clonotype. V and J are TRBV12-3 or TRBV12-4 and TRBJ2-7; TRBD2 matches at 9 bases. After removal of 6 bases from V and 3 bases from J, the junction contained 6 bases not matched to a gene. The CDR3 is 14 amino acids. CDR3 protein: CASSSREGRYEQYF. The CDR3 bases are TGTGCCAGCAGCTCGCGGGAGGGTCGCTACGAGCAGTACTTC.

The V and J genes are TRBV28 and TRBJ2-3; 10 bases are a match to TRBD1. CDR3 length: 16 amino acids. From germline, CDR1 is MDHEN and CDR2 SYDVKM. Trimming removed 5 bases from V and 0 bases from J; junction bases left unmatched: 5. The CDR3, as DNA: TGTGCCAGCAGTCCCTGGGACAGGGGAAGCACAGATACGCAGTATTTT. This sequence encodes CASSPWDRGSTDTQYF.

The rearrangement joins TRBV4-1 to TRBJ2-1; 8 bases agree with TRBD2. With the DNA end fitting TRBJ2-7 better, the J assignment may be wrong. This CDR3 has 18 residues. Germline CDR1 reads MGHRA; CDR2 reads YSYEKL. For the CDR3, the DNA is TGCGCCAGCAGCCAAGGATGGCCACTAGCGGCCTCCTACAATGAGCAGTACTTC. Translated: CASSQGWPLAASYNEQYF.

The genes are TRBV7-2 and TRBJ2-5, with TRBD2 matching over 10 bases. V lost 1 base and J lost 11; bases outside the gene matches: 10. The germline gives CDR1 SGHTA, CDR2 FQGNSA. This CDR3 spans 15 amino acids. CDR3 nucleotides: TGTGCCAGCAGCTTAGTCGGACTAGCGGTAAATGAGCAGTACTTC. This encodes CASSLVGLAVNEQYF.

The CDR3 DNA sequence: TGTGCCACCAGCAGAGTCCCCGGGACAGGGTACAATGAGCAGTTCTTC. Amino acids: CATSRVPGTGYNEQFF. The gene calls are TRBV15 and TRBJ2-1; TRBD1 aligns across 9 bases. CDR1 LNHNV and CDR2 YYDKDF come from the germline V gene (reference sequence). V dropped 1 base and J dropped 4; count of bases not matched to a gene: 5. The CDR3 contains 16 residues.

This clonotype came up a few times. The chain has TRBV5-5 and TRBJ2-3, with D uncertain. Germline lookup yields CDR1 SGHKS and CDR2 YYEKEE (reference sequence). V was pared by 2 bases and J by 7 bases, with 11 bases between. The CDR3 is made up of 13 amino acids. CDR3 DNA sequence: TGTGCCAGCAGCTTCGAGTCCGCTTATACGCAGTATTTT. Protein: CASSFESAYTQYF.

This clonotype has only a few counts. CDR3 sequence reads: CASSYPGQGRDGYTF. The CDR3 nucleotides are TGTGCCAGCAGTTACCCGGGACAGGGGAGGGATGGCTACACCTTC. The chain has TRBV6-6 and TRBJ1-2, with 10 bases lining up with TRBD1. The V and J ends lost 2 bases and 6 bases, in that order; junction bases with no gene match: 6. Germline V lookup: CDR1 MNHNY, CDR2 SVGAGI (reference sequence). This CDR3 region has 15 residues.

The rearrangement links TRBV2 to TRBJ2-7; D gene unclear. CDR1 and CDR2 (germline): SNHLY, FYNNEI. The CDR3 is made up of 15 amino acids. V lost 6 bases and J lost 0, with 15 bases in between. The CDR3 protein is CASRVETLSSYEQYF. In nucleotides, the CDR3 is TGTGCCAGCAGGGTAGAAACCCTAAGCTCCTACGAGCAGTACTTC.

This clonotype was observed once. The chain recombines TRBV20-1 with TRBJ1-6; D is uncertain. The CDR3 runs to 15 residues. V dropped 2 bases and J dropped 5 bases, with 13 bases sitting between them. Germline values: CDR1 DFQATT, CDR2 SNEGSKA (reference sequence). The CDR3 sequence is CSARRRQDNNSPLHF. In nucleotides, the CDR3 is TGCAGTGCTAGAAGGCGGCAGGATAATAATTCACCCCTCCACTTT.

This clonotype was counted once. This chain connects TRBV6-6 to TRBJ1-5; possibly TRBD1 for D (5 bases). This CDR3 has 17 amino acids. The germline V gene has CDR1 MNHNY and CDR2 SVGAGI (reference sequence). Trimming stripped 8 bases from V and 1 base from J, with 21 bases between. CDR3 in amino acids: CASRRGPGIGSNQPQHF. The CDR3 DNA follows: TGTGCCAGCCGGAGGGGTCCTGGGATTGGGAGCAATCAGCCCCAGCATTTT.

V is TRBV7-2 and J is TRBJ2-5, with D perhaps TRBD1 (5 bases). The CDR3 contains 15 residues. CDR1 SGHTA and CDR2 FQGNSA come from the germline V gene. V was trimmed by 5 bases and J by 11 bases, leaving 24 bases between them. CDR3 residues: CASSVGDVAYNEQYF. CDR3 bases: TGTGCCAGCAGCGTAGGGGATGTTGCCTACAATGAGCAGTACTTC. The full variable domain, with the rest looked up from reference TRBV7-2 and TRBJ2-5, is GAGVSQSPSNKVTEKGKDVELRCDPISGHTALYWYRQSLGQGLEFLIYFQGNSAPDKSGLPSDRFSAERTGGSVSTLTIQRTQQEDSAVYLCASSVGDVAYNEQYFGPGTRLLVL.

The chain employs TRBV6-2 or TRBV6-3 and TRBJ2-7; D not certain. Trimming left V 7 bases short and J 0 bases short, with 22 bases between. This CDR3 spans 17 amino acids. CDR1 is MNHEY, CDR2 SVGEGT, per germline. Here the CDR3 reads CASNKRPTSLSSYEQYF. The CDR3 nucleotides are TGTGCCAGCAACAAACGACCGACCTCCCTGAGCTCCTACGAGCAGTACTTC.

The CDR3 region is CASSIEGSRYYGYTF. CDR3 bases: TGTGCCAGTAGTATTGAGGGTTCCAGATACTATGGCTACACCTTC. The chain is built from TRBV19 and TRBJ1-2; D is undetermined. The germline CDR1 and CDR2 sequences are LNHDA and SQIVND (reference sequence). This CDR3 is 15 amino acids long. V shed 3 bases and J shed 3 bases, with 14 bases lying between them.

This clonotype was observed a handful of times. The chain links TRBV6-5 to TRBJ1-2; 7 bases agree with TRBD1. CDR1 and CDR2 from the germline V gene are MNHEY and SVGAGI. With 2 bases clipped from V and 7 bases from J, the junction kept 10 bases outside the gene matches. The CDR3 totals 15 residues. The CDR3 protein is CASSYAGQSVGGYTF. Written as DNA, the CDR3 is TGTGCCAGCAGTTACGCGGGACAGTCGGTCGGTGGCTACACCTTC.

The chain is built from TRBV5-1 and TRBJ2-3; 7 nucleotides match TRBD1. This CDR3 has 15 residues. The V gene end was trimmed by 7 bases and the J gene end by 0 bases; junction bases not matched to a gene: 8. From germline, CDR1 is SGHRS and CDR2 YFSETQ. CDR3 DNA sequence: TGCGCCAGCCTGTTGGGGACAGCAAGCACAGATACGCAGTATTTT. Amino acids: CASLLGTASTDTQYF. Looking up the rest from reference TRBV5-1 and TRBJ2-3 gives the full variable domain: KAGVTQTPRYLIKTRGQQVTLSCSPISGHRSVSWYQQTPGQGLQFLFEYFSETQRNKGNFPGRFSGRQFSNSRSEMNVSTLELGDSALYLCASLLGTASTDTQYFGPGTRLTVL.

The chain combines TRBV11-2 with TRBJ2-7; 9 bases map to TRBD1. Trimming removed 5 bases from V and 5 bases from J; junction bases left unmatched: 13. From germline, CDR1 is SGHAT and CDR2 FQNNGV. The CDR3 is 16 residues long. The CDR3 nucleotides read TGTGCCAGCAGCCCCGGGGTATTACAGGGGGCTCACGAGCAGTACTTC. Its translation: CASSPGVLQGAHEQYF.

This clonotype appeared many times. One end of the junction fails to match germline, which may point to a read error. CDR3 bases: TGTGCCAGCAGCTTGCCGGGACTAGCGGTTTACAATGAGCAGTTCTTC. Amino acids: CASSLPGLAVYNEQFF. The chain recombines TRBV5-1 with TRBJ2-1; 11 nucleotides line up with TRBD2. CDR3 length: 16 amino acids. Germline V gene lookup returns CDR1 SGHRS and CDR2 YFSETQ.

There are a few counts of this clonotype. V and J are TRBV5-1 and TRBJ2-5; the D gene is possibly TRBD2 (6 bases). CDR1 and CDR2 (germline): SGHRS, YFSETQ. Trimming left V 4 bases short and J 3 bases short, with 13 bases between. This CDR3 is 14 amino acids long. The chain's CDR3 is CASSHYWTKETQYF. DNA for the CDR3: TGCGCCAGCAGCCATTACTGGACTAAAGAGACCCAGTACTTC. The whole variable domain, filled in from reference TRBV5-1 and TRBJ2-5, reads KAGVTQTPRYLIKTRGQQVTLSCSPISGHRSVSWYQQTPGQGLQFLFEYFSETQRNKGNFPGRFSGRQFSNSRSEMNVSTLELGDSALYLCASSHYWTKETQYFGPGTRLLVL.